Sequencing of this T cell receptor beta chain was carried out in a study of shared clonotypes between healthy human individuals. Findings of the study overall: Tissue TCR repertoires likely differ from these blood-only repertoires. Clonotype sharing among donors was expected to depend on sequencing depth.

Concerning this clone: Its specificity is unknown.

Sequenced by immunoSEQ multiplex PCR; TCRdb stores in-frame clones only, minus some. The sample includes 1.5 million to 2.5 million clones, about 95% seen only once; the top ten take approximately 1%. The germline gives CDR1 MNHEY, CDR2 SVGAGI. The CDR3 contains 14 residues. V was clipped by 1 base and J by 4 bases, with 9 bases between them. Naive CD8 cells were CD45RO-negative, positively selected for CCR7, excluding terminally differentiated effector memory CD45RA+ cells. The sample comprised naive CD8+ T cells sorted from blood. The receptor was isolated from a man between 18 and 35 years old in good health. J is TRBJ2-3 and V is TRBV6-5; maybe TRBD2 (5 bases). The DNA of the CDR3 is TGTGCCAGCAGTTACTGGGGAGTAGCAGATACGCAGTATTTT. It specifies CASSYWGVADTQYF.